A selection of T cell receptor beta chains follows, all from one sample in a study of blood T cell repertoires in COVID-19. Measured with immunoSEQ multiplex PCR; TCRdb has only the in-frame clones, and not every one. The sample yields around 280,000 clones, approximately 83% seen once. Material: peripheral blood. The receptors originated from a woman in her twenties or thirties who had recovered from COVID-19. Each CDR3 is given with its conserved first and last residue.

CDR3,J,V
CASSEFFGQGQNEQFF,TRBJ2-1,TRBV14
CASSIKGTTTGELFF,TRBJ2-2,TRBV19
CASSYPSDEQYF,TRBJ2-7,TRBV6-2/TRBV6-3
CASSEGPGGYEQYF,TRBJ2-7,TRBV6-4
CASSQPGEGFYEQYF,TRBJ2-7,TRBV4-1
CASSAGTGYQETQYF,TRBJ2-5,TRBV5-4
CASSVGGLNNSPLHF,TRBJ1-6,TRBV9
CAISDRQPNSPLHF,TRBJ1-6,TRBV10-3
CASSLYGEAEQYF,TRBJ2-7,TRBV7-8
CASSFLNQPQHF,TRBJ1-5,TRBV5-6
CSARSGDEQYF,TRBJ2-7,TRBV20-1